This passage covers 3 T cell receptor beta chains from one sample sequenced in a study of T cell responses to AZD1222 COVID-19 vaccine. Produced via immunoSEQ multiplex PCR; TCRdb's table is partial and in-frame only. Of some 130,000 clones listed, around 93% are singletons. The sample was peripheral blood, taken 28 days after the second AZD1222 dose. The receptors were sampled from an adult who received the AZD1222 COVID-19 vaccine.

This chain connects TRBV10-3 to TRBJ1-3; no firm D call. Deletions cut 10 bases from V and 0 bases from J, with 13 bases between. Germline CDR1 reads ENHRY; CDR2 reads SYGVKD. The CDR3 is 14 residues long. The CDR3 DNA follows: TGTGCCACTGACGAGGGCTCCTCTGGAAACACCATATATTTT. Encoded protein: CATDEGSSGNTIYF.

The chain couples TRBV10-2 to TRBJ1-5; 12 nucleotides agree with TRBD1. Germline V CDR1 and CDR2: WSHSY, SAAADI. CDR3 length: 16 amino acids. The J segment lost 10 bases and the V segment lost 0 bases, leaving 7 bases of the junction unmatched. CDR3 coding DNA: TGCGCCAGCAGTGAGTCGGGGACAGGGGGCGTCGGACCCCAGCATTTT. Translation: CASSESGTGGVGPQHF.

The chain has TRBV19 and TRBJ2-7, with 10 bases matching TRBD2. After removal of 5 bases from V and 3 bases from J, the junction contained 10 bases not matched to a gene. Germline CDR1 is LNHDA and CDR2 is SQIVND (reference sequence). This CDR3 contains 16 residues. The CDR3: CASSPTGVAGGYEQYF. CDR3 in DNA: TGTGCCAGTAGTCCTACAGGGGTAGCGGGAGGCTACGAGCAGTACTTC.